A single sample is the source of the 5 T cell receptor beta chains below, sequenced in a study of Ad26.COV2.S vaccination and SARS-CoV-2 variants. Produced via immunoSEQ multiplex PCR; TCRdb's table is partial and in-frame only. The sample contains roughly 300,000 clones, approximately 86% of which appear only once. Treatment described: some 20 received Ad26.COV2.S at low or high dose, single or two shots; roughly 5 received placebo; per-sample allocation not given. Sampling was performed 63 days after the first vaccine or placebo injection. Sequenced here: peripheral blood, sampled in a trial of Ad26.COV2.S vaccine versus placebo. The origin of the receptors is a person aged 18-65 years who received the Ad26.COV2.S COVID-19 vaccine or a placebo.

The sample holds many counts of this clone. The chain recombines TRBV19 with TRBJ2-5, with 7 bases aligning to TRBD1. The CDR3 is 14 residues long. Germline V gene data show CDR1 as LNHDA and CDR2 as SQIVND (reference sequence). With V trimmed by 1 base and J by 5 bases, 4 bases remained unmatched. The CDR3: CASSIAGGKETQYF. The CDR3 nucleotides are TGTGCCAGTAGTATAGCAGGGGGAAAGGAGACCCAGTACTTC.

The genes are TRBV5-1 and TRBJ1-5; TRBD1 might be the D (5 bases). This CDR3 has 15 residues. Trimming shortened V by 4 bases and J by 7 bases, and 18 bases separated the two germline ends. Germline assignment: CDR1 SGHRS and CDR2 YFSETQ. The CDR3 sequence: CASSPGGRATQPQHF. In DNA, the CDR3 is TGCGCCAGCAGCCCGGGCGGCAGGGCAACCCAGCCCCAGCATTTT.

This clone has just a few counts. The CDR3 DNA reads as TGTGCCAGCAGCCACCTCAGAGCTAACTATGGCTACACCTTC. Protein: CASSHLRANYGYTF. V is TRBV3-1 (or the pseudogene TRBV3-2) and J is TRBJ1-2; D unresolved. This CDR3 comprises 14 residues. V was cut by 3 bases and J by 0 bases, with 8 bases left in between. Germline V lookup: CDR1 LGHDT, CDR2 YNNKEL (reference sequence).

J is TRBJ2-6 and V is TRBV5-4; D is perhaps TRBD1 or TRBD2 (6 bases each). The CDR3 covers 19 residues. CDR1 and CDR2 from the germline V gene are SGHNT and YYREEE (reference sequence). V lost 5 bases to trimming and J lost 1 base, with 22 bases between them. The CDR3 loop is CASRPGGRGSPSGANVLTF. The CDR3 DNA follows: TGTGCCAGCAGACCCGGGGGCAGGGGTTCTCCTTCTGGGGCCAACGTCCTGACTTTC. The whole variable domain, remainder taken from reference TRBV5-4 and TRBJ2-6, is ETGVTQSPTHLIKTRGQQVTLRCSSQSGHNTVSWYQQALGQGPQFIFQYYREEENGRGNFPPRFSGLQFPNYSSELNVNALELDDSALYLCASRPGGRGSPSGANVLTFGAGSRLTVL.

This chain connects TRBV6-4 to TRBJ2-3, with TRBD2 matching over 13 bases. V gave up 6 bases and J gave up 4 bases; unmatched junction bases: 4. Germline lookup yields CDR1 MRHNA and CDR2 SNTAGT. The CDR3 runs to 15 residues. The CDR3 DNA reads as TGTGCCAGCAGCCGACTAGCGGGAGGCCCAGATACGCAGTATTTT. This encodes CASSRLAGGPDTQYF.